This T cell receptor beta chain was recorded in a study of vaccination effects on CD4 cells after COVID-19. Turning to the study itself: Ahead of sequencing, the ViraFEST assay grew antigen-specific CD4+ T cells using viral peptide pools. Samples came 142 and 148 days after COVID-19 diagnosis, before vaccination. Broader study findings: Few convalescent patients and no early post-infection timepoints were included in the study.

V gave up 5 bases and J gave up 8 bases, with 18 bases separating them. The germline V gene encodes CDR1 MNHEY and CDR2 SMNVEV (reference sequence). This CDR3 region has 14 residues. TCRdb's table, derived via immunoSEQ multiplex PCR, lists solely in-frame clones and lacks some. This sample has around 50,000 clones, with 70% to 80% found just once. Points on this clone: Its antigen is not identified.

The culture ran for roughly ten days before CD4+ T cells were isolated. Their SARS-CoV-2 infection, verified by PCR, occurred between March and December 2020. The clonotype comes from a human donor who had a prior SARS-CoV-2 infection. This rearrangement joins TRBV27 to TRBJ1-2; the D gene is possibly TRBD1 (6 bases). The sequenced sample was CD4+ T cells from PBMCs cultured without peptide, obtained before COVID-19 vaccination. The CDR3 sequence: CASSPDRGARGYTF. The DNA for the CDR3 is TGTGCCAGCAGTCCCGACCGGGGGGCGCGGGGCTACACCTTC.